Described below is a single T cell receptor beta chain sequence and its context. This sample was included in a study of blood T cell repertoires in COVID-19. About the research overall: Donors in the United States, Italy and Spain gave samples during acute or convalescent COVID-19. In each case, the material was cDNA or gDNA derived from T cells, B-cell-depleted T cells, or PBMCs.

How the authors handled the data: Estimates of nucleated cell counts were drawn from the amplification of reference gene primers. Profiled with immunoSEQ multiplex PCR; TCRdb holds only in-frame clones, not every one. V and J calls and clone size are as listed in that table; D and trimming were resolved from the DNA. The table shows about 62,000 clones, with 86% occurring only once. The CDR3 has 16 residues. Germline loops: CDR1 SGHRS, CDR2 YFSETQ. Trimming took off 3 bases at V and 11 bases at J, with 24 bases between the two ends. This clonotype originated in an elderly woman with acute or convalescent COVID-19. Sequencing was done on a sample of peripheral blood. The chain joins TRBV5-1 to TRBJ2-1, with D possibly matching TRBD1 (6 bases). The CDR3 DNA sequence: TGCGCCAGCAGCTCAAATAGGGGGAGACTGCCTGCCAAGCAGTTCTTC. As protein: CASSSNRGRLPAKQFF.